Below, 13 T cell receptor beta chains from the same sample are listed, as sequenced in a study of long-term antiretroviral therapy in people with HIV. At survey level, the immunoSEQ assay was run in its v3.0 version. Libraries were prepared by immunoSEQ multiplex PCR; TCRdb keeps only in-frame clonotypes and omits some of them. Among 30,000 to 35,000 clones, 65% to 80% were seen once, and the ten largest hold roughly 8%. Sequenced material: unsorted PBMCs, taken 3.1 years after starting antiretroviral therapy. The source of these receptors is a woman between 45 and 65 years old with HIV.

This CDR3 is CASSFRALDGYTF. CDR3 nucleotides: TGTGCCAGCAGCTTTCGAGCCCTGGATGGCTACACCTTC. The rearrangement uses TRBV7-8 and TRBJ1-2; no clear D. CDR3 length equals 13 residues. V dropped 3 bases and J dropped 6 bases, with 11 bases sitting between them. CDR1 is SGHVS and CDR2 is FQNEAQ in the germline V gene.

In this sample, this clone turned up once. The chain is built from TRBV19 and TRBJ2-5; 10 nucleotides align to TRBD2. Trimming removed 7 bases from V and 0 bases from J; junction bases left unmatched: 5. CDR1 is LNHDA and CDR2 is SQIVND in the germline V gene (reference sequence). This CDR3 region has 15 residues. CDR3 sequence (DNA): TGTGCCAGTACCCCTAGCGGGGGTTACCAAGAGACCCAGTACTTC. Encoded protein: CASTPSGGYQETQYF. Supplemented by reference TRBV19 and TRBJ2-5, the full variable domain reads DGGITQSPKYLFRKEGQNVTLSCEQNLNHDAMYWYRQDPGQGLRLIYYSQIVNDFQKGDIAEGYSVSREKKESFPLTVTSAQKNPTAFYLCASTPSGGYQETQYFGPGTRLLVL.

The CDR3 spells CASSPSNSGGATSTDTQYF. In DNA, the CDR3 is TGCGCCAGCAGCCCGTCGAATAGCGGGGGGGCTACTAGCACAGATACGCAGTATTTT. This rearrangement joins TRBV5-1 to TRBJ2-3; 11 nucleotides match TRBD2. The CDR3 has 19 amino acids. V was pared by 4 bases and J by 0 bases, with 13 bases of the junction left unmatched. Per germline, CDR1 SGHRS and CDR2 YFSETQ.

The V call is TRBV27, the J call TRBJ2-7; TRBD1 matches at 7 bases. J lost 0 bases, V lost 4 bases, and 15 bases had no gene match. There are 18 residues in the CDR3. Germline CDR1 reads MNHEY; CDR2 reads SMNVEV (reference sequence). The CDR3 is CASSSIPGRDSSSYEQYF. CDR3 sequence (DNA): TGTGCCAGCAGTTCGATCCCCGGACGGGACAGCAGCTCCTACGAGCAGTACTTC.

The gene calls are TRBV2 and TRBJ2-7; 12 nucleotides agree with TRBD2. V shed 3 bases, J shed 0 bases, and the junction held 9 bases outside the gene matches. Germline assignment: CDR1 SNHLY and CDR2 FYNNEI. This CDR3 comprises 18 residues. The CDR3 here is CASSETSGGIPSSYEQYV. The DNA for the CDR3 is TGTGCCAGCAGTGAGACTAGCGGGGGCATCCCCAGCTCCTACGAGCAGTACGTC.

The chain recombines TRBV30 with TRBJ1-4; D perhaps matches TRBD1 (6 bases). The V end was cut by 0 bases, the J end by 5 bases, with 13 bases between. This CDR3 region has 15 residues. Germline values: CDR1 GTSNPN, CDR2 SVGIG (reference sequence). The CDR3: CAWSVPGGANEKLFF. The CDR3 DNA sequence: TGTGCCTGGAGTGTACCGGGGGGCGCAAATGAAAAACTGTTTTTT.

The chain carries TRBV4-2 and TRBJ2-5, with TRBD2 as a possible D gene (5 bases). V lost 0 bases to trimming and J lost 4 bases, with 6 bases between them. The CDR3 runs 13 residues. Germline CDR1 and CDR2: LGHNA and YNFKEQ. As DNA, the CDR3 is TGTGCCAGCAGCCAAGATCGGGGAGAGACCCAGTACTTC. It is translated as CASSQDRGETQYF.

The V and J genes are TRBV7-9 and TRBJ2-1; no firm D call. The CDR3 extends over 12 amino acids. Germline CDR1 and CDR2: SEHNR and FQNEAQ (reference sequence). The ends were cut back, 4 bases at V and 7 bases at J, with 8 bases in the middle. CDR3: CASSSTQNEQFF. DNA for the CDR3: TGTGCCAGCAGCTCGACACAAAATGAGCAGTTCTTC.

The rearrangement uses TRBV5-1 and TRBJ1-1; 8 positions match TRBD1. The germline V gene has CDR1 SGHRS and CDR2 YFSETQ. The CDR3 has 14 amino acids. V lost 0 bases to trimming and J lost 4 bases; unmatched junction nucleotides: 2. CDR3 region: CASSLGQGPTEAFF. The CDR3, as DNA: TGCGCCAGCAGCTTGGGACAGGGGCCCACTGAAGCTTTCTTT.

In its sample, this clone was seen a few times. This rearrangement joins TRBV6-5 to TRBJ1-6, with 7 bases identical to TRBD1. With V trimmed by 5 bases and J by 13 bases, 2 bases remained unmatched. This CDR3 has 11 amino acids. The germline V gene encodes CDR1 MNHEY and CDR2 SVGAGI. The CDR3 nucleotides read TGTGCCAGCAGTAAACAGGGGCCCCTCCACTTT. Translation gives CASSKQGPLHF.

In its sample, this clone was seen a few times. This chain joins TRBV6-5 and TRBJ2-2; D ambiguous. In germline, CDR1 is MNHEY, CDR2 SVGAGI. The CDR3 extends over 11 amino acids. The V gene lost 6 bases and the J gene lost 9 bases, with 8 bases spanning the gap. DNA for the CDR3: TGTGCCAGCAGCCACGGGCGGGAGCTGTTTTTT. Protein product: CASSHGRELFF.

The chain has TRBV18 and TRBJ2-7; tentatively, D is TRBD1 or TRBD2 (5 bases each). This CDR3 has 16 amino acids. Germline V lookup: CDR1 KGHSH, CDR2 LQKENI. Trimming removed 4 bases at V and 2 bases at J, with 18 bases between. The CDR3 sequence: CASSHPDRDRTYEQYF. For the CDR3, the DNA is TGTGCCAGCTCACACCCTGACCGGGACCGCACCTACGAGCAGTACTTC.

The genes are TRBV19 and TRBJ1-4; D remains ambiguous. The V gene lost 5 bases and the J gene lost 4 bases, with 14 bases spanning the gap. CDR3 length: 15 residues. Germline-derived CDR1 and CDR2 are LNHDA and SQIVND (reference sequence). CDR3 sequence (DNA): TGTGCCAGTAGTCCGAACCTTGTACTTAATGAAAAACTGTTTTTT. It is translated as CASSPNLVLNEKLFF.